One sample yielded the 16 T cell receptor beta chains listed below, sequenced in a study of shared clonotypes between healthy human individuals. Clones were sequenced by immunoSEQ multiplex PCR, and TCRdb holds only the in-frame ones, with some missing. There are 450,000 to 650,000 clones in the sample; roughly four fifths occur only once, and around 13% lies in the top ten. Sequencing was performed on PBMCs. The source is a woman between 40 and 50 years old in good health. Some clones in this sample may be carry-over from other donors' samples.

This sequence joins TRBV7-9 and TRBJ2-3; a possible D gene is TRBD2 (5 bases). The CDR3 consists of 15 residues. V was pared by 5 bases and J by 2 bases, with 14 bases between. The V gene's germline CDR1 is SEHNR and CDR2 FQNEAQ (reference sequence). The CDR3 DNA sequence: TGTGCCAGCAGCACAAGATGGCGGGCCACAGATACGCAGTATTTT. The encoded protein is CASSTRWRATDTQYF.

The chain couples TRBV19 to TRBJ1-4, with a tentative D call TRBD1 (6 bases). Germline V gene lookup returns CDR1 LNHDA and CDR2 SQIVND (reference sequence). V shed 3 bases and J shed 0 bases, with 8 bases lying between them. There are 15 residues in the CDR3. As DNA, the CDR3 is TGTGCCAGTAGTATTGGGACAACAACTAATGAAAAACTGTTTTTT. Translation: CASSIGTTTNEKLFF.

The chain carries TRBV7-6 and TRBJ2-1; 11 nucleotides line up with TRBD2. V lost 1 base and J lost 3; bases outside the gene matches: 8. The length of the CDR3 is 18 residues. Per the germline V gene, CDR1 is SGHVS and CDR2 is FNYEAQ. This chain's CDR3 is CASSLDILAGVVYNEQFF. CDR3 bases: TGTGCCAGCAGCTTAGATATACTAGCGGGAGTAGTCTACAATGAGCAGTTCTTC.

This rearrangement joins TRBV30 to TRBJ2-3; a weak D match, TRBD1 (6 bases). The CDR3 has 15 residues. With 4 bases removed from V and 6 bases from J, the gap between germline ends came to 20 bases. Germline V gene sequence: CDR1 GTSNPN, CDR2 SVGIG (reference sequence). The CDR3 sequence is CAWTPTGLRRDTQYF. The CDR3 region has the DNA TGTGCCTGGACGCCTACAGGGCTGCGGCGGGATACGCAGTATTTT. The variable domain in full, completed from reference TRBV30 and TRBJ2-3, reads SQTIHQWPATLVQPVGSPLSLECTVEGTSNPNLYWYRQAAGRGLQLLFYSVGIGQISSEVPQNLSASRPQDRQFILSSKKLLLSDSGFYLCAWTPTGLRRDTQYFGPGTRLTVL.

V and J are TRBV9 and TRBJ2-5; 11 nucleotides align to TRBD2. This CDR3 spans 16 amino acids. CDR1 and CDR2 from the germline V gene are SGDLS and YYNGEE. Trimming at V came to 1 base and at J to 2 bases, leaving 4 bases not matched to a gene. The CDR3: CASSVLAGGRQETQYF. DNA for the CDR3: TGTGCCAGCAGCGTACTAGCGGGAGGACGACAAGAGACCCAGTACTTC.

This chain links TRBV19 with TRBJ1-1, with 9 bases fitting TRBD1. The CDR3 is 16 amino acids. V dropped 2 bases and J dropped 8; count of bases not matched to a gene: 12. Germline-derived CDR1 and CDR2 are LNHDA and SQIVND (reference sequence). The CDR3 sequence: CASSILPGQGITEAFF. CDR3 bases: TGTGCCAGTAGTATACTTCCGGGACAGGGAATCACCGAAGCTTTCTTT.

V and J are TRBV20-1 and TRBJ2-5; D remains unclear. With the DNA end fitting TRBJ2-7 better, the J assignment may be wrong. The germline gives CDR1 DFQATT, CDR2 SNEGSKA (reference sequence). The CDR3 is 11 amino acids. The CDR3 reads CSASSVHEQYF. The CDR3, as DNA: TGCAGTGCTAGCTCTGTCCACGAGCAGTACTTC.

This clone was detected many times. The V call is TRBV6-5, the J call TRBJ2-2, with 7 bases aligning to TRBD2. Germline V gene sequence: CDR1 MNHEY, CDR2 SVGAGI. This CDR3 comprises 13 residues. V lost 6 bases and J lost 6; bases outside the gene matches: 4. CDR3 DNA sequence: TGTGCCAGCAGCCCCGGACTAGCCGGGGAGCTGTTTTTT. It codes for CASSPGLAGELFF.

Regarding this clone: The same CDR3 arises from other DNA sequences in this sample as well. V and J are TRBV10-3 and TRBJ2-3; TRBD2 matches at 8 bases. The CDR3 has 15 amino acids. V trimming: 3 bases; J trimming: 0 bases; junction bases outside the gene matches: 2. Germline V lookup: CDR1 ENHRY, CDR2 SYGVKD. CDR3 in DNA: TGTGCCATCAGTGATCCTAGCGGGAGCACAGATACGCAGTATTTT. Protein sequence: CAISDPSGSTDTQYF.

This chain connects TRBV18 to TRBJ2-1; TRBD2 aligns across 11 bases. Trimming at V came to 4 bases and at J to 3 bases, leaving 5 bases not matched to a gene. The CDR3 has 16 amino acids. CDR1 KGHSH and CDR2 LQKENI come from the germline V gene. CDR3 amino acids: CASSRPGLAVYNEQFF. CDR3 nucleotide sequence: TGTGCCAGCTCACGACCGGGACTAGCGGTCTACAATGAGCAGTTCTTC.

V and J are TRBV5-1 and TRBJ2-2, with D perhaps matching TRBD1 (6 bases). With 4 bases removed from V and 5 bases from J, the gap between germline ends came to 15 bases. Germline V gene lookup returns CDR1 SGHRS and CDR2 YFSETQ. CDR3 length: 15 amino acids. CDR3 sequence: CASSPRQGQTGELFF. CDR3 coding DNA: TGCGCCAGCAGCCCCCGGCAGGGGCAAACCGGGGAGCTGTTTTTT.

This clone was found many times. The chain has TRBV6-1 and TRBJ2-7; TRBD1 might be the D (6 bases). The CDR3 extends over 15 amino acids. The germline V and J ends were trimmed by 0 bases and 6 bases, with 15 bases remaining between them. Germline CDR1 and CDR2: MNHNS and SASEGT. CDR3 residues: CASSEAAGTRSEQYF. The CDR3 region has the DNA TGTGCCAGCAGTGAAGCGGCCGGGACAAGAAGCGAGCAGTACTTC.

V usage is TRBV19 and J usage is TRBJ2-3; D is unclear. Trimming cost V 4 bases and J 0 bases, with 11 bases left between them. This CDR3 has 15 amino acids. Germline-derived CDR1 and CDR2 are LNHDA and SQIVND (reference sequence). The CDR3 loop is CASSSFPRSTDTQYF. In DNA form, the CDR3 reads TGTGCCAGTAGTAGTTTCCCCCGGAGCACAGATACGCAGTATTTT.

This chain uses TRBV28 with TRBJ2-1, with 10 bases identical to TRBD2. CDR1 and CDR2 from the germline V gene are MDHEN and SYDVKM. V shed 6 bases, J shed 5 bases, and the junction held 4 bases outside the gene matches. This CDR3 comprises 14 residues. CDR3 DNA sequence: TGTGCCAGCAGAGGGACTAGCGACCACAATGAGCAGTTCTTC. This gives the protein CASRGTSDHNEQFF.

CDR3 protein: CAISESRYEQYF. DNA of the CDR3: TGTGCCATCAGTGAGTCGCGCTACGAGCAGTACTTC. The chain has TRBV10-3 and TRBJ2-7; D is ambiguous. The ends were cut back, 0 bases at V and 3 bases at J, with 3 bases in the middle. The CDR3 loop spans 12 amino acids. From germline, CDR1 is ENHRY and CDR2 SYGVKD.

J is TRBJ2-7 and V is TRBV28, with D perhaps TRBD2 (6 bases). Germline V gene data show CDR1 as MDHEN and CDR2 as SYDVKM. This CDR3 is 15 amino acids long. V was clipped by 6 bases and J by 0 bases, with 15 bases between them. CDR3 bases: TGTGCCAGCAGGGATCTAGCGTCGAGCTCCTACGAGCAGTACTTC. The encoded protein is CASRDLASSSYEQYF.